Presented here are 24 T cell receptor beta chains from one specimen sequenced in a study of T cells after yellow fever vaccination. MiXCR, run by TCRdb on the 5' RACE reads, gives a single entry per CDR3 protein. In the table there are around 310,000 distinct CDR3 sequences, more than 3% of which are singletons. The source was PBMCs, collected on the day of the yellow fever booster vaccination. Source of these receptors: a man younger than 35 who received the YFV17D yellow fever vaccine.

This clonotype has a count of ten or more. The genes are TRBV5-5 and TRBJ2-7; no firm D call. The CDR3 sequence is 15 residues long. V was pared by 1 base and J by 3 bases, with 14 bases between. Germline CDR1 and CDR2: SGHKS and YYEKEE (reference sequence). The CDR3 sequence: CASSLQQASFYEQYF. DNA of the CDR3: TGTGCCAGCAGCTTGCAGCAGGCCTCTTTCTACGAGCAGTACTTC.

This clonotype was picked up many times. This sequence joins TRBV25-1 and TRBJ1-2; D not resolved. V was shortened by 7 bases and J by 2 bases, with 8 bases between the two germline ends. Germline CDR1 and CDR2: MGHDK and SYGVNS. CDR3 length equals 12 residues. This CDR3 is CASNRANYGYTF. The CDR3 DNA reads as TGTGCCAGCAATAGGGCGAACTATGGCTACACCTTC.

Many counts were recorded for this clonotype. V gene TRBV7-9 combines with J gene TRBJ2-5; the D is unclear. This CDR3 contains 16 residues. Germline loops: CDR1 SEHNR, CDR2 FQNEAQ (reference sequence). V dropped 5 bases and J dropped 2 bases, with 18 bases sitting between them. The CDR3 loop is CASSLLSMALQETQYF. CDR3 sequence (DNA): TGTGCCAGCAGCCTCCTTTCAATGGCCCTACAAGAGACCCAGTACTTC.

Only a few counts were recorded for this clonotype. The V call is TRBV5-1, the J call TRBJ1-3; D might be TRBD1 (6 bases). V dropped 0 bases and J dropped 4 bases, with 11 bases sitting between them. The CDR3 loop spans 15 amino acids. Germline values: CDR1 SGHRS, CDR2 YFSETQ. This CDR3 reads CASSLAGGHGNTIYF. Written as DNA, the CDR3 is TGCGCCAGCAGCTTGGCTGGGGGGCACGGAAACACCATATATTTT.

This chain links TRBV9 with TRBJ2-5; 10 nucleotides match TRBD1. TRBJ2-1 explains the end of the DNA better; the J call may be wrong. The germline gives CDR1 SGDLS, CDR2 YYNGEE. There are 16 residues in the CDR3. The CDR3 spells CASSPGQGFLTGAQFF. The CDR3 nucleotides are TGTGCCAGCAGCCCGGGACAGGGGTTTCTTACCGGGGCCCAGTTCTTC.

J is TRBJ1-2 and V is TRBV7-2; TRBD1 matches 12 bases. Germline trimming cut 2 bases from V and 7 bases from J; bases unmatched to any gene: 11. The CDR3 spans 17 residues. Looked up from germline, CDR1 is SGHTA and CDR2 is FQGNSA. The CDR3 reads CASSLIRDRGRGFGYTF. The CDR3 DNA reads TGTGCCAGCAGCTTAATTCGGGACAGGGGGCGCGGCTTTGGCTACACCTTC.

This clonotype was seen at least ten times. CDR3 nucleotide sequence: TGTGCCAGCAGTCCTTGGACTAGCGGGGGGGCAGTTGAGACCCAGTACTTC. Protein: CASSPWTSGGAVETQYF. The V gene is TRBV7-2, the J gene TRBJ2-5; 15 nucleotides match TRBD2. The CDR3 runs 17 residues. V was clipped by 6 bases and J by 5 bases; unmatched bases: 10. Germline V gives CDR1 SGHTA, CDR2 FQGNSA. Complete variable domain (other parts from reference TRBV7-2 and TRBJ2-5): GAGVSQSPSNKVTEKGKDVELRCDPISGHTALYWYRQSLGQGLEFLIYFQGNSAPDKSGLPSDRFSAERTGGSVSTLTIQRTQQEDSAVYLCASSPWTSGGAVETQYFGPGTRLLVL.

This clonotype was picked up a small number of times. V is TRBV5-1 and J is TRBJ2-3, with D tentatively TRBD2 (6 bases). The CDR3 contains 13 residues. The ends were cut back, 4 bases at V and 5 bases at J, with 11 bases in the middle. From germline, CDR1 is SGHRS and CDR2 YFSETQ. As DNA, the CDR3 is TGCGCCAGCAGCACGGAGGGAAGAGATACGCAGTATTTT. It encodes CASSTEGRDTQYF.

This clonotype was observed many times. This rearrangement joins TRBV20-1 to TRBJ2-7; no firm D call. The germline V and J ends were trimmed by 0 bases and 6 bases, with 6 bases remaining between them. This CDR3 has 11 amino acids. Germline values: CDR1 DFQATT, CDR2 SNEGSKA (reference sequence). CDR3 in DNA: TGCAGTGCTAGAGATGATGGCGAGCAGTACTTC. Translated: CSARDDGEQYF.

This clonotype was seen repeatedly, ten times or more. The rearrangement uses TRBV20-1 and TRBJ2-3; D not resolved. Germline lookup yields CDR1 DFQATT and CDR2 SNEGSKA (reference sequence). This CDR3 is built from 15 residues. V lost 6 bases, J lost 1 base, and 17 bases lay in between. CDR3 region: CSAPSSRSGTDTQYF. CDR3 nucleotides: TGCAGTGCGCCGTCCTCCCGGAGTGGCACAGATACGCAGTATTTT.

The CDR3 nucleotides are TGCAGCGTTGTTGTCAGGGTCACTGAAGCTTTCTTT. Its translation is CSVVVRVTEAFF. The genes are TRBV29-1 and TRBJ1-1; TRBD1 is a possible D gene (5 bases). V was trimmed by 4 bases and J by 4 bases, leaving 10 bases between them. Germline V gene lookup returns CDR1 SQVTM and CDR2 ANQGSEA. The CDR3 is 12 residues long.

Points on this clonotype: The junction departs from the called germline gene at one end, perhaps through a read error. V and J are TRBV11-2 and TRBJ2-2, with D possibly matching TRBD2 (6 bases). The CDR3 consists of 15 residues. Germline values: CDR1 SGHAT, CDR2 FQNNGV. CDR3 sequence (DNA): TGTGCCAGCAGCTTAGGTTGGAGGGGAATCCGGGAGCTTTTTTTT. It codes for CASSLGWRGIRELFF.

This clonotype came up a few times. The chain carries TRBV7-2 and TRBJ1-5; maybe TRBD1 (5 bases). Germline values: CDR1 SGHTA, CDR2 FQGNSA. The V end lost 1 base, the J end lost 7 bases, and 14 bases lay between the germline ends. This CDR3 spans 15 amino acids. Here the CDR3 DNA reads TGTGCCAGCAGCTTAGTATGGGGGGTAAACCAGCCCCAGCATTTT. Its protein is CASSLVWGVNQPQHF.

This clonotype showed up just a few times. The J gene is TRBJ2-5, the V gene TRBV25-1; D remains unclear. Germline assignment: CDR1 MGHDK and CDR2 SYGVNS. Trimming cost V 6 bases and J 7 bases, with 12 bases left between them. This CDR3 region has 12 residues. The CDR3 is CASSTRVGTQYF. For the CDR3, the DNA is TGTGCCAGCAGCACCCGAGTGGGGACCCAGTACTTC.

This chain uses TRBV29-1 with TRBJ1-1; no clear D gene. CDR3 length: 11 residues. With 7 bases removed from V and 6 bases from J, the gap between germline ends came to 12 bases. Germline V gene data show CDR1 as SQVTM and CDR2 as ANQGSEA. CDR3 sequence: CSASWGPEAFF. DNA of the CDR3: TGCAGCGCCTCTTGGGGTCCTGAAGCTTTCTTT.

The sample holds many counts of this clonotype. J is TRBJ2-3 and V is TRBV12-3 or TRBV12-4; the match to TRBD2 covers 13 bases. The length of the CDR3 is 17 residues. With V trimmed by 5 bases and J by 2 bases, 7 bases remained unmatched. DNA for the CDR3: TGTGCCAGCAGTCGACTAGCGGGGGGTATAAACACAGATACGCAGTATTTT. Translated: CASSRLAGGINTDTQYF.

In its sample, this clonotype was seen a few times. This rearrangement joins TRBV11-2 to TRBJ2-2; possibly TRBD2 for D (5 bases). Germline loops: CDR1 SGHAT, CDR2 FQNNGV. V lost 1 base, J lost 4 bases, and 13 bases lay in between. The length of the CDR3 is 16 residues. CDR3 in amino acids: CASSLVGPEATGELFF. The CDR3 DNA reads TGTGCCAGCAGCTTAGTAGGCCCGGAGGCCACCGGGGAGCTGTTTTTT.

The sample holds many counts of this clonotype. This chain links TRBV6-2 or TRBV6-3 with TRBJ2-1; TRBD2 might be the D (7 bases). Germline values: CDR1 MNHEY, CDR2 SVGEGT. CDR3 length equals 15 residues. V was shortened by 7 bases and J by 7 bases, with 20 bases between the two germline ends. The CDR3 is CASTLRAGRGNEQFF. The CDR3 region has the DNA TGTGCCAGCACCCTAAGGGCAGGGAGGGGGAATGAGCAGTTCTTC.

This clonotype has more than one count but fewer than ten. The chain combines TRBV10-3 with TRBJ2-3; 10 nucleotides line up with TRBD1. V dropped 7 bases and J dropped 2; count of bases not matched to a gene: 9. Germline CDR1 and CDR2: ENHRY and SYGVKD. The CDR3 is made up of 16 amino acids. The CDR3 nucleotides are TGTGCCATCAATCCGGGACAGGGGAAGGACACAGATACGCAGTATTTT. It translates to CAINPGQGKDTDTQYF.

This clonotype was seen only a few times. The rearrangement uses TRBV20-1 and TRBJ2-7; 9 bases match TRBD1. Trimming cost V 6 bases and J 2 bases; bases outside gene matches: 5. Germline V gene data show CDR1 as DFQATT and CDR2 as SNEGSKA (reference sequence). The CDR3 is 13 residues long. Written as DNA, the CDR3 is TGCAGTGCCACGAACAGGGGGCCCTACGAGCAGTACTTC. It is translated as CSATNRGPYEQYF.

V and J are TRBV5-1 and TRBJ1-2; D unresolved. The CDR3 consists of 14 residues. Germline V CDR1 and CDR2: SGHRS, YFSETQ. V lost 4 bases and J 2 bases, leaving 12 bases between the germline ends. In DNA, the CDR3 is TGCGCCAGCAGCCTCTCTTTCCAGAACTATGGCTACACCTTC. It encodes CASSLSFQNYGYTF.

The V call is TRBV7-8, the J call TRBJ1-2; the match to TRBD1 covers 7 bases. V lost 5 bases, J lost 4 bases, and 10 bases stayed unmatched. Germline V lookup: CDR1 SGHVS, CDR2 FQNEAQ. This CDR3 region has 15 residues. CDR3: CASSPWIPGGYGYTF. Written as DNA, the CDR3 is TGTGCCAGCAGCCCTTGGATTCCAGGGGGCTATGGCTACACCTTC.

This clonotype was seen many times. The chain combines TRBV14 with TRBJ1-3, with D unresolved. The V end was cut by 1 base, the J end by 0 bases, with 7 bases between. This CDR3 has 15 residues. Germline V lookup: CDR1 SGHDN, CDR2 FVKESK. For the CDR3, the DNA is TGTGCCAGCAGCCAAGTCGGGAACTCTGGAAACACCATATATTTT. This codes for CASSQVGNSGNTIYF.

In its sample, this clonotype was seen many times. For the CDR3, the DNA is TGCAGTGCTAGAGACATGGTTTCGAACACCGGGGAGCTGTTTTTT. This sequence encodes CSARDMVSNTGELFF. The gene calls are TRBV20-1 and TRBJ2-2; D not resolved. From germline, CDR1 is DFQATT and CDR2 SNEGSKA (reference sequence). CDR3 length equals 15 residues. Trimming took 0 bases from V and 0 from J, leaving 8 bases between them.